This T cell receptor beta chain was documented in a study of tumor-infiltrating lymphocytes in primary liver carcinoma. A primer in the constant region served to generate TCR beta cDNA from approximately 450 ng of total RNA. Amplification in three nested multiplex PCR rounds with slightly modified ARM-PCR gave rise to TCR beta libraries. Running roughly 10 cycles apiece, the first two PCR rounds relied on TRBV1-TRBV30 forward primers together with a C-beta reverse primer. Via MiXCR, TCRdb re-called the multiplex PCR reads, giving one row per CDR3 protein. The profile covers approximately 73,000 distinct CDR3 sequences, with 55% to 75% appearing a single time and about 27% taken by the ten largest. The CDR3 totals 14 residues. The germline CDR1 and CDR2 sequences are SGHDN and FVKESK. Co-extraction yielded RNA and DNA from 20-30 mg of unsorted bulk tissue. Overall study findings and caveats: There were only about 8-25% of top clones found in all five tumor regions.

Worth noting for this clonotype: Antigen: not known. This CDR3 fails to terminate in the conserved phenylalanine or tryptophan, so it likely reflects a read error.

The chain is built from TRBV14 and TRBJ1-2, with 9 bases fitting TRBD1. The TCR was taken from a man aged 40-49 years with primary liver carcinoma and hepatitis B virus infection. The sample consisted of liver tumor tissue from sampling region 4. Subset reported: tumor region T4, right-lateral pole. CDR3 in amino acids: CARSRRTGDGGYTL. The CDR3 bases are TGTGCCAGAAGCCGTCGGACAGGGGATGGTGGCTACACCCTC.